Following are 2 T cell receptor beta chains from one sample sequenced in a study of T cell responses to AZD1222 COVID-19 vaccine. Only in-frame clones appear in the TCRdb table, and some are missing; sequencing was by immunoSEQ multiplex PCR. The sample lists fewer than 85,000 clones; approximately 90% were seen once. The input for sequencing was peripheral blood, taken on day 0 of AZD1222 vaccination. The receptors originated from an adult in good health.

The chain joins TRBV6-5 to TRBJ2-1; TRBD2 is a possible D gene (5 bases). Germline CDR1 reads MNHEY; CDR2 reads SVGAGI. CDR3 size: 12 residues. The V and J ends lost 6 bases and 9 bases respectively, with 12 bases between them. The CDR3 DNA sequence: TGTGCCAGCAGGAACCCGGGAACTGAGCAGTTCTTC. It encodes CASRNPGTEQFF.

The rearrangement uses TRBV7-9 and TRBJ1-5, with 9 bases matching TRBD1. The CDR3 sequence is 16 residues long. Germline CDR1 and CDR2: SEHNR and FQNEAQ (reference sequence). With 2 bases clipped from V and 6 bases from J, the junction kept 8 bases outside the gene matches. For the CDR3, the DNA is TGTGCCAGCAGCTTAACGGGACAGGGAGGAGGTCAGCCCCAGCATTTT. The encoded protein is CASSLTGQGGGQPQHF.